This paragraph covers one TCR beta chain sequence. Other nucleotide sequences from this sample produce the same CDR3. The data were obtained in a study of blood T cell repertoires in COVID-19. Study-wide background: The analysed material was cDNA or gDNA that came from T cells, B-cell-depleted T cells, or PBMCs.

How the authors handled the data: Nucleated cell number was recorded as an estimate derived from reference gene primer amplification. Only in-frame clones appear in the TCRdb table, and some are missing; sequencing was by immunoSEQ multiplex PCR. V, J and clone size derive from that table, while D and trimming were established from the DNA sequence. The sample lists about 190,000 clones; approximately 81% were seen once. The CDR3 has 11 residues. V lost 2 bases and J 5 bases, leaving 3 bases between the germline ends. Germline V gene sequence: CDR1 SGHTA, CDR2 FQGNSA. The receptor's source is a human donor in a cohort sampled during active COVID-19. Sample: peripheral blood. The J gene is TRBJ2-5, the V gene TRBV7-2; D is uncertain. The CDR3 sequence: CASSLLETQYF. The CDR3 nucleotides are TGTGCCAGCAGCTTACTTGAGACCCAGTACTTC.